The entry below gives a single TCR beta chain sequence along with its context. Clones were read by immunoSEQ multiplex PCR, and TCRdb kept only the in-frame ones, dropping some. The sample gives about 160,000 clones, nearly 96% of which show up once; approximately 1% is in the top ten. This specimen comes from a study of control samples from healthy donors and cancer patients. This TCR was sampled from a woman aged 25 to 45 in good health. The sample was blood.

The CDR3 sequence is CASSQERTGVYEQFF. CDR3 coding DNA: TGCGCCAGCAGCCAAGAACGAACGGGAGTCTATGAGCAGTTCTTC. V usage is TRBV4-1 and J usage is TRBJ2-1; TRBD2 is a possible D gene (6 bases). Per germline, CDR1 MGHRA and CDR2 YSYEKL. The CDR3 has 15 amino acids. V was shortened by 0 bases and J by 8 bases, with 14 bases between the two germline ends.